This TCR beta chain was retrieved from a study of T cells in Graves' hyperthyroidism and ophthalmopathy. Study results and limitations: Most clonotypes expanded in thyroid above 0.001 were likewise present in blood.

There were TCR beta CDR3 regions amplified from RNA transcripts. First-round RT-PCR targeting the TCR CDR3 was performed with the HTBI primer set. TCRdb processed the multiplex PCR reads anew with MiXCR; each CDR3 protein has one entry. The data contain 400,000 to 550,000 distinct CDR3 sequences, around 22% of them seen just once; the ten biggest clones take up approximately 11%. This CDR3 has 17 amino acids. Trimming cost V 0 bases and J 5 bases; bases outside gene matches: 11. Germline V gives CDR1 SGHRS, CDR2 YFSETQ. Among ophthalmopathy patients, the Clinical Activity Score reached at least 3, the NOSPECS grade reached at least 4, and duration remained under 3 months. Diagnostic decisions used clinical symptoms, serum thyroxine and TRAb, thyroid ultrasound and orbital computed tomography. It was 10 ml of fresh peripheral blood that supplied the PBMCs. Remarks on this clonotype: Its antigen remains unidentified.

This chain joins TRBV5-1 and TRBJ1-1; TRBD1 matches 9 bases. The sequence came from a woman in her twenties or thirties with Graves' ophthalmopathy. Source material: blood. CDR3 sequence: CASSLALTGGSRTEAFF. CDR3 bases: TGCGCCAGCAGCTTGGCCCTGACAGGGGGATCGAGGACTGAAGCTTTCTTT.